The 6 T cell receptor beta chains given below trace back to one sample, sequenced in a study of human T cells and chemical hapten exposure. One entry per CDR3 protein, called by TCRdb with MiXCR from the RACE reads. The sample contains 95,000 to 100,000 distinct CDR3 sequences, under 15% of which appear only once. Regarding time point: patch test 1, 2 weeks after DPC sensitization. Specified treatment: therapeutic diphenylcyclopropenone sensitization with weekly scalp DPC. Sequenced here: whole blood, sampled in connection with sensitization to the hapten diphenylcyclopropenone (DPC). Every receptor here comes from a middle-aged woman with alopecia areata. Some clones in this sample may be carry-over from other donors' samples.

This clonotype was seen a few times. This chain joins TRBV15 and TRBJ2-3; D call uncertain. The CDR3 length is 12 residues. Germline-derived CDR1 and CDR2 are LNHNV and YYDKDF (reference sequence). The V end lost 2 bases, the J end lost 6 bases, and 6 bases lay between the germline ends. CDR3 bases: TGTGCCACCAGCAGAAACGTGGATACGCAGTATTTT. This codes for CATSRNVDTQYF.

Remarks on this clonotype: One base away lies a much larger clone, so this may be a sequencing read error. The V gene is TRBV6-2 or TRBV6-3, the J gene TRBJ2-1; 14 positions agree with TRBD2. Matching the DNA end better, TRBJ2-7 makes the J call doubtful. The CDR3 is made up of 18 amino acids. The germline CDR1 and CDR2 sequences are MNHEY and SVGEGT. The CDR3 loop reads CASSKTSGRAMSYNEQYF. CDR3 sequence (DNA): TGTGCCAGCAGCAAGACTAGCGGGAGGGCCATGTCCTACAATGAGCAGTACTTC.

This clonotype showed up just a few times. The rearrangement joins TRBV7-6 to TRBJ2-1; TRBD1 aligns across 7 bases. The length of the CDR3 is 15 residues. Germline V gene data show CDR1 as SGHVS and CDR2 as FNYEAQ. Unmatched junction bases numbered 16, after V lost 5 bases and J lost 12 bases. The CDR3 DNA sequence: TGTGCCAGCAGCCAAAACCCCGGGACAGCCCTTGGGCAGTTCTTC. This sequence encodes CASSQNPGTALGQFF.

The CDR3 nucleotides are TGTGCCAGCAGTTACTCCCGGAGGAACACTGAAGCTTTCTTT. It codes for CASSYSRRNTEAFF. The rearrangement joins TRBV6-5 to TRBJ1-1; D gene uncertain. Per the germline V gene, CDR1 is MNHEY and CDR2 is SVGAGI. Trimming took off 0 bases at V and 1 base at J, with 6 bases between the two ends. The CDR3 length is 14 residues.

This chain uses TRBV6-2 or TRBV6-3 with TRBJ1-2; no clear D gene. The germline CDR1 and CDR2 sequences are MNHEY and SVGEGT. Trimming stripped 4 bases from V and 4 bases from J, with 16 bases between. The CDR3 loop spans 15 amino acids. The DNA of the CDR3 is TGTGCCAGCAGTTTATCTTGGGTCGAGACCTATGGCTACACCTTC. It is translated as CASSLSWVETYGYTF.

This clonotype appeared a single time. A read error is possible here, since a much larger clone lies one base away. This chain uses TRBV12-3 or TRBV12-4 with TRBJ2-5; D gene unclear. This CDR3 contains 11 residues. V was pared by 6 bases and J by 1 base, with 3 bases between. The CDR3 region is CASRFQETQYF. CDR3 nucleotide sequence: TGTGCCAGCAGATTCCAAGAGACCCAGTACTTC.